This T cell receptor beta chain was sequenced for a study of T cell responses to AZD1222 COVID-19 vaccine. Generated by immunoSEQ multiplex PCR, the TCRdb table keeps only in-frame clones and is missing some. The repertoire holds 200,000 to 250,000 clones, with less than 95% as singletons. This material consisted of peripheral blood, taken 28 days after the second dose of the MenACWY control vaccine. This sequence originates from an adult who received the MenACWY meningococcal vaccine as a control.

This CDR3 is CASLRDRVSGGELFF. CDR3 in DNA: TGTGCCAGTCTCCGGGACAGGGTGTCCGGCGGGGAGCTGTTTTTT. This chain uses TRBV28 with TRBJ2-2, with 9 bases that match TRBD1. The V and J ends lost 9 bases and 7 bases, in that order; junction bases with no gene match: 12. Germline CDR1 MDHEN, CDR2 SYDVKM. The CDR3 loop spans 15 amino acids.